This T cell receptor beta chain appears in the sequencing data of a study of neurological immune-mediated disorders. TCRdb re-called the 5' RACE reads with MiXCR, one entry per CDR3 protein. The repertoire holds over 90,000 distinct CDR3 sequences, with 10% to 13% as singletons. This clonotype was seen a few times. Time point given: longitudinal time-point 3. This clonotype was obtained from a female donor with HTLV-1-associated myelopathy (HAM/TSP). Sequenced: PBMCs.

CDR3 DNA: TGCAGTGCTAGACAGTACAGGAGCTACAATGAGCAGTTCTTC. This codes for CSARQYRSYNEQFF. This sequence joins TRBV20-1 and TRBJ2-1, with a possible D match to TRBD1 (5 bases). The germline CDR1 and CDR2 sequences are DFQATT and SNEGSKA (reference sequence). V dropped 2 bases and J dropped 3 bases, with 11 bases sitting between them. The CDR3 is made up of 14 amino acids.